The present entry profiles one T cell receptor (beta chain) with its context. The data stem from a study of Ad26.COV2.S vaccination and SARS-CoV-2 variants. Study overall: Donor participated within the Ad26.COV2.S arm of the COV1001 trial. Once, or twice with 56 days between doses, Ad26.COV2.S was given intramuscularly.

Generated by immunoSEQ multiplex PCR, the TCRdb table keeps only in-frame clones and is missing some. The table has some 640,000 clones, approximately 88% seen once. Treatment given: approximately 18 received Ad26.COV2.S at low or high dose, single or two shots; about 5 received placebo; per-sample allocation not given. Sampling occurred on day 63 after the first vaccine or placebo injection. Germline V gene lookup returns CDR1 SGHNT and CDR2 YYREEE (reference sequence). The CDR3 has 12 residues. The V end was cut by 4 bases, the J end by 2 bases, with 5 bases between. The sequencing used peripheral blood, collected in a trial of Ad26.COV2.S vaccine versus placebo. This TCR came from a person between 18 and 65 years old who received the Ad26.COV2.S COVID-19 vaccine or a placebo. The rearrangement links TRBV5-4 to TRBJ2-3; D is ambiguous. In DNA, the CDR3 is TGTGCCAGCAGCCCCACCACAGATACGCAGTATTTT. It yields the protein CASSPTTDTQYF.